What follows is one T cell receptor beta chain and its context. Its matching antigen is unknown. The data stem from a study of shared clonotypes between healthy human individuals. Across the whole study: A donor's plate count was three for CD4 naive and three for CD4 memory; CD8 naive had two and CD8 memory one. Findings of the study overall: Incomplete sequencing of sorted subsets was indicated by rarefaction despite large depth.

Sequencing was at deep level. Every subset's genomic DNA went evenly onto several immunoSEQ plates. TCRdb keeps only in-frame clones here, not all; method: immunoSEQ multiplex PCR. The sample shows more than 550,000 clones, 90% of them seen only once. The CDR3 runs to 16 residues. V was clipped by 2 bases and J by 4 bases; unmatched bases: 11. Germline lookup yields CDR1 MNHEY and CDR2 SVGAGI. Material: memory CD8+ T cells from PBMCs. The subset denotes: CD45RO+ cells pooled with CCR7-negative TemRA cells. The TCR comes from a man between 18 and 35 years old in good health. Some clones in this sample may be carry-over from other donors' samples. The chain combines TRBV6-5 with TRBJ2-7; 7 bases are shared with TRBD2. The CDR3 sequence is CASSYALDREVYEQYF. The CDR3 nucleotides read TGTGCCAGCAGTTACGCACTCGATCGGGAGGTTTACGAGCAGTACTTC.